The present T cell receptor (beta chain) was sequenced within a study of TIL therapy for anti-PD-1-resistant metastatic lung cancer. CDR3 length: 13 amino acids. CDR1 is SGHTA and CDR2 is FQGNSA in the germline V gene. Trimming cost V 4 bases and J 1 base, with 7 bases left between them. This was the immunoSEQ v3 assay. Some clones are missing from TCRdb's copy, which holds only in-frame ones; the method was immunoSEQ multiplex PCR. This table holds some 52,000 clones, roughly 78% found once. As for time point: pre-treatment sample, taken before nivolumab and TIL therapy. The V gene is TRBV7-2, the J gene TRBJ1-1; possible D gene TRBD1, 6 bases. This TCR came from a woman between 30 and 80 years old with non-small cell lung cancer. Specimen: blood, collected at baseline. This CDR3 is CASSSGQNTEAFF. CDR3 bases: TGTGCCAGCAGCTCGGGACAGAACACTGAAGCTTTCTTT.